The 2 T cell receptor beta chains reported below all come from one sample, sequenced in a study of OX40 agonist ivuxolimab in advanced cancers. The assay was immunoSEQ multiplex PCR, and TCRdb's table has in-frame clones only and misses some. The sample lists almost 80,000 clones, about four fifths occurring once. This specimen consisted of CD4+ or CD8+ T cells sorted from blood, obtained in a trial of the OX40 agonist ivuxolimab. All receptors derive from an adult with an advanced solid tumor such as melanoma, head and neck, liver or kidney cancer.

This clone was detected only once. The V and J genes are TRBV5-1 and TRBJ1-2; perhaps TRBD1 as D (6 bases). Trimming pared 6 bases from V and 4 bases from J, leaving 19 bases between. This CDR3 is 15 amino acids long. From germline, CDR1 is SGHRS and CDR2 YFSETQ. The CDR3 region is CASTLSGGSGYGYTF. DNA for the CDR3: TGCGCCAGCACCCTGAGTGGGGGCTCGGGCTATGGCTACACCTTC.

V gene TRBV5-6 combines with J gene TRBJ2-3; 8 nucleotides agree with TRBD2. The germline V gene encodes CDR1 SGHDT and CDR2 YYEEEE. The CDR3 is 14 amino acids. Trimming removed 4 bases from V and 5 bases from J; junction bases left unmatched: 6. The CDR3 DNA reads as TGTGCCAGCAGCCCGGGGGGGCCTAGAGATACGCAGTATTTT. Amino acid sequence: CASSPGGPRDTQYF.